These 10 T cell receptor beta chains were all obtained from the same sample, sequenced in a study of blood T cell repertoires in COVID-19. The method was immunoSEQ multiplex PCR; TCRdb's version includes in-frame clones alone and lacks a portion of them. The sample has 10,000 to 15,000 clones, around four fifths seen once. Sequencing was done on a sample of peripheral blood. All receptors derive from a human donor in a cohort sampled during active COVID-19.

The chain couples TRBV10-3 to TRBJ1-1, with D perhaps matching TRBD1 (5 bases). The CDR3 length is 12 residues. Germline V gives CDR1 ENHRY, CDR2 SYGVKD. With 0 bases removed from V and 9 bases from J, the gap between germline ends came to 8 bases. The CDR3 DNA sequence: TGTGCCATCAGTGAGTCTTCAGGGAAAGCTTTCTTT. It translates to CAISESSGKAFF.

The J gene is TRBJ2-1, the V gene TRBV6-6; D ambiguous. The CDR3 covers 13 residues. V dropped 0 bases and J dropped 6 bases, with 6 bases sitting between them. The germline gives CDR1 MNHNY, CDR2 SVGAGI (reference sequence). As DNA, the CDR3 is TGTGCCAGCAGTTACTCGATGCGCAATGAGCAGTTCTTC. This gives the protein CASSYSMRNEQFF.

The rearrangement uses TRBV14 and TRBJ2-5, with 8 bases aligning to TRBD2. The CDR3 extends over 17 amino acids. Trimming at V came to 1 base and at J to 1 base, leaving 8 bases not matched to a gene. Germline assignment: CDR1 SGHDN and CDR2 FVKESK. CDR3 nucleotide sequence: TGTGCCAGCAGCCAAGGGGTTATCGGGGGGGCCCAAGAGACCCAGTACTTC. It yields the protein CASSQGVIGGAQETQYF.

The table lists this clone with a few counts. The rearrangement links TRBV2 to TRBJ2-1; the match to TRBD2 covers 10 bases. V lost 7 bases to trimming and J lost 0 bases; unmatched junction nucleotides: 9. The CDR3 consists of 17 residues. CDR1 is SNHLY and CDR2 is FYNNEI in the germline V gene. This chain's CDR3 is CASILAGSTPSYNEQFF. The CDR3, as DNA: TGTGCCAGCATACTAGCGGGGTCAACTCCCTCCTACAATGAGCAGTTCTTC.

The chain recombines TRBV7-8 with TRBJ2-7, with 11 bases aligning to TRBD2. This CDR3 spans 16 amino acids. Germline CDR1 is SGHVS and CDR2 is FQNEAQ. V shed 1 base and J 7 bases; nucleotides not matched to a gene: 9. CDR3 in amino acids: CASSLVGSGGAGEQYF. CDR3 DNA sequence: TGTGCCAGCAGCTTAGTAGGTAGCGGGGGGGCAGGGGAGCAGTACTTC.

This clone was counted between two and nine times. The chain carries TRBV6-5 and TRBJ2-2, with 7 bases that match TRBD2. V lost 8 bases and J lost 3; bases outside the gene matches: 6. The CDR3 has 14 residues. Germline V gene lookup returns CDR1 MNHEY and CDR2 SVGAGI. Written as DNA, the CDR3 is TGTGCCAGCGCCCTGGGGGGGGACACCGGGGAGCTGTTTTTT. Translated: CASALGGDTGELFF.

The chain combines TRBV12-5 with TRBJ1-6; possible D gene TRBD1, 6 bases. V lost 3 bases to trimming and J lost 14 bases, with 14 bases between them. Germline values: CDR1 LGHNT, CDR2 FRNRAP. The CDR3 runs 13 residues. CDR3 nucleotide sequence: TGTGCTAGTGGTTTCGGACAGTCCTTCACCCTCCACTTT. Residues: CASGFGQSFTLHF.

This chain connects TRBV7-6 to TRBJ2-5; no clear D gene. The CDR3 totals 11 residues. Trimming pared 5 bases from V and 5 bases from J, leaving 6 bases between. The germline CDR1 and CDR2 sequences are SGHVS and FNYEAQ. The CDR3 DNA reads TGTGCCAGCAGCAAACACGAGACCCAGTACTTC. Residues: CASSKHETQYF.

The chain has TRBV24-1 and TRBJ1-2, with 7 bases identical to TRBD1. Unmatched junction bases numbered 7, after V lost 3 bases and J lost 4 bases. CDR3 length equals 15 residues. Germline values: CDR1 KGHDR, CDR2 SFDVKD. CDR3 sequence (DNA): TGTGCCACCAGTGATCCGGGGACAGTAGGCTATGGCTACACCTTC. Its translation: CATSDPGTVGYGYTF.

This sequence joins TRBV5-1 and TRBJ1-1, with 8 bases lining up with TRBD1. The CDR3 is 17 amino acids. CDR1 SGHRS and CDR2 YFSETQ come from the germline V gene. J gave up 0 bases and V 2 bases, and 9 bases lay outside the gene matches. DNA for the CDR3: TGCGCCAGCAGCTTCGGCGGGACAGGCGTTATGAACACTGAAGCTTTCTTT. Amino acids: CASSFGGTGVMNTEAFF. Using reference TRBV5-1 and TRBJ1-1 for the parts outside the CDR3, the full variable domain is KAGVTQTPRYLIKTRGQQVTLSCSPISGHRSVSWYQQTPGQGLQFLFEYFSETQRNKGNFPGRFSGRQFSNSRSEMNVSTLELGDSALYLCASSFGGTGVMNTEAFFGQGTRLTVV.